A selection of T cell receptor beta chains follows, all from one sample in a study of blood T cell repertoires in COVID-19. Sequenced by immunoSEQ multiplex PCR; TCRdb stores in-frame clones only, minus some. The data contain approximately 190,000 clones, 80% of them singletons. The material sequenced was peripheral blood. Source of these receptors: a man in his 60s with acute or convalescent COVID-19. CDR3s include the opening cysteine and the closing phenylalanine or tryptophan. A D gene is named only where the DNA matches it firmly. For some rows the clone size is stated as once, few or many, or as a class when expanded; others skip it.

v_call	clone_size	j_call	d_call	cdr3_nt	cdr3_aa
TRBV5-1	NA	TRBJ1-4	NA	TGCGCCAGCAGCTTGAACAGGAGGGGCCAAGTGGACCATGAAAAACTGTTTTTT	CASSLNRRGQVDHEKLFF
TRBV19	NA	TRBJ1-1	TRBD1	TGTGCCAGTAGTATTAAGGGGGCAGGGAACACTGAAGCTTTCTTT	CASSIKGAGNTEAFF
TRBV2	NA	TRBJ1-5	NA	TGTGCCAGCAGTGTACAGGGATTTTTGCAGCCCCAGCATTTT	CASSVQGFLQPQHF
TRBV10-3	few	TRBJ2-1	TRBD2	TGTGCCATCCGAGCGGGAGAGGTGGATGAGCAGTTCTTC	CAIRAGEVDEQFF
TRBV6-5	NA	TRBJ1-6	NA	TGTGCCAGCACCATTTCCCCGGGACAAAGATCACCCCTCCACTTT	CASTISPGQRSPLHF
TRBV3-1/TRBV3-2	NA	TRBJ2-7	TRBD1	TGTGCCAGCAGCCCCGGGACAGTCTACTACGAGCAGTACTTC	CASSPGTVYYEQYF
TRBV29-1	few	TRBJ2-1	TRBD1	TGCAGCGTTGAAGGGGACAGGGGGGTCAATGAGCAGTTCTTC	CSVEGDRGVNEQFF
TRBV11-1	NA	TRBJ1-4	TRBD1	TGTGCCAGCAGCTACGGGACAGGGAGGGGTGAAAAACTGTTTTTT	CASSYGTGRGEKLFF
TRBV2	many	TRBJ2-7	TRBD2	TGTGCCAGCAGTGAAGAGGGTAGCGGGAATACCTACGAGCAGTACTTC	CASSEEGSGNTYEQYF
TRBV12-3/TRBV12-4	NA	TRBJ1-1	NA	TGTGCCAGCAGTTTAACTCCGGAGGGTGAAGCTTTCTTT	CASSLTPEGEAFF
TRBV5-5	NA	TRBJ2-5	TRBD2	TGTGCCAGCAGCATGACTAGCGGGACAACAACTGGGGAGACCCAGTACTTC	CASSMTSGTTTGETQYF
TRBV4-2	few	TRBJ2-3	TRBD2	TGTGCCAGCAGCCTGGGGACTAGCGGGGAGTACACAGATACGCAGTATTTT	CASSLGTSGEYTDTQYF
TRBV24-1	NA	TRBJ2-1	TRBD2	TGTGCCACCAGTGATAGGCTAGCGGATTACAATGAGCAGTTCTTC	CATSDRLADYNEQFF
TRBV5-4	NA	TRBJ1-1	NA	TGTGCCAGCAGACTGGACACGACGAACACTGAAGCTTTCTTT	CASRLDTTNTEAFF
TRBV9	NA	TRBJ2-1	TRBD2	TGTGCCAGCAGCGCGGATAGCGGGGCGAGCTCCTACAATGAGCAGTTCTTC	CASSADSGASSYNEQFF
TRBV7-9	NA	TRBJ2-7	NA	TGTGCCAGCAGCTTTGGGGGGACGAGCTCCTACGAGCAGTACTTC	CASSFGGTSSYEQYF
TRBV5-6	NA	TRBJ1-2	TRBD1	TGTGCCAGCGGCGACACAGGGGAGTATGGCTACACCTTC	CASGDTGEYGYTF
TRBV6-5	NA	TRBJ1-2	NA	TGTGCCAGCAGTTACTACGTTGGGGCTTCCTATGGCTACACCTTC	CASSYYVGASYGYTF
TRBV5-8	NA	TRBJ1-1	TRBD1	TGTGCCAGCAGCCTATGGCAGGGGGCGGGCACTGAAGCTTTCTTT	CASSLWQGAGTEAFF
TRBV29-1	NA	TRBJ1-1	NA	TGCAGCGCCTCAGGGTTCCGGAACACTGAAGCTTTCTTT	CSASGFRNTEAFF
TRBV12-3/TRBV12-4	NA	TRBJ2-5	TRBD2	TGTGCCAGCAGCAGACTAGCGGAAGAGACCCAGTACTTC	CASSRLAEETQYF
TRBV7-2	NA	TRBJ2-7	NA	TGTGCCAGCAGCCGTGGGCAGGGCCCGTACGAGCAGTACTTC	CASSRGQGPYEQYF
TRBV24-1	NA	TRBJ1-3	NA	TGTGCCACCAGTGACGCACGCGGGACGGTATCTGGAAACACCATATATTTT	CATSDARGTVSGNTIYF
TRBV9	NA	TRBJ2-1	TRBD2	TGTGCCAGCTCCCTAGCGGGAGGTAATAATGAGCAGTTCTTC	CASSLAGGNNEQFF
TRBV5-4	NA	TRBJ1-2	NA	TGTGCCAGCAGTACGGGCCGGCAGGGCCCTAACTATGGCTACACCTTC	CASSTGRQGPNYGYTF
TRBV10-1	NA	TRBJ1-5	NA	TGCGCCAGCCCCCAGGGACTCGAGCAGCCCCAGCATTTT	CASPQGLEQPQHF
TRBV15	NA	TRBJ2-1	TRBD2	TGTGCCACCAGCCCCCGTAGCGGGGGGGTTTACAATGAGCAGTTCTTC	CATSPRSGGVYNEQFF
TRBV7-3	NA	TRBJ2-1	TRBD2	TGTGCCAGCAGCTTAGGGACTAGCGGGGGAGGTGGTGAGCAGTTCTTC	CASSLGTSGGGGEQFF
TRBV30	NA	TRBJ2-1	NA	TGTGCCTCTCCAAGTACAATTACCATGGATGAGCAGTTCTTC	CASPSTITMDEQFF
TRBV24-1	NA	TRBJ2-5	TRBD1	TGTGCCACCAGTGACACACAGGGGTACCAAGAGACCCAGTACTTC	CATSDTQGYQETQYF
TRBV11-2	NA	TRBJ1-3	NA	TGTGCCAGCATTGAGGCGTTTGCTGGAAACACCATATATTTT	CASIEAFAGNTIYF
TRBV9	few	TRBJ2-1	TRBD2	TGTGCCAGCAGCCCTAGCGGGAGGGCCGGCAATGAGCAGTTCTTC	CASSPSGRAGNEQFF
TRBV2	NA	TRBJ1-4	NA	TGTGCCAGCAGCGACTCGGGGGGAGATAATGAAAAACTGTTTTTT	CASSDSGGDNEKLFF
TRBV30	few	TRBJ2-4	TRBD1	TGTGCCTGGGGACAGGGTCTGGCCAAAAACATTCAGTACTTC	CAWGQGLAKNIQYF
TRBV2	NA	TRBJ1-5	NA	TGTGCCAGCGGAGGGACGAGCTTAGGCCAGCCCCAGCATTTT	CASGGTSLGQPQHF
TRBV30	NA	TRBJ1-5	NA	TGTGCCTGGAGTGGAGGATACAATCAGCCCCAGCATTTT	CAWSGGYNQPQHF
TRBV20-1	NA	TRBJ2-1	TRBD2	TGCAGTGCTAGTGGTGGGGCTAGCGGCCACAATGAGCAGTTCTTC	CSASGGASGHNEQFF
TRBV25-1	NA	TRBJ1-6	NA	TGTGCCAGCAGTGCCGGACAGAGTTCACCCCTCCACTTT	CASSAGQSSPLHF
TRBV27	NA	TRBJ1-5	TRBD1	TGTGCCAGCAGTCCCTCGGACAGGGTGGGCAATCAGCCCCAGCATTTT	CASSPSDRVGNQPQHF
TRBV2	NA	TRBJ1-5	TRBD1	TGTGCCAGCAGTCCCCAGACAGGGGCAAGACAGCCCCAGCATTTT	CASSPQTGARQPQHF